The 27 T cell receptor beta chains reported below all come from one sample, sequenced in a study of response to subunit inactivated influenza vaccine. Via MiXCR, TCRdb re-called the RT-PCR reads, giving one row per CDR3 protein. Of roughly 290,000 distinct CDR3 sequences detected, 20% to 25% appear once; the ten largest clones hold 10%. The material was PBMCs from blood, obtained roughly 20 months after vaccination. Every receptor here comes from a man aged 50 to 75 who received an inactivated influenza vaccine.

This clonotype occurred a few times. V is TRBV6-1 and J is TRBJ2-7; D possibly corresponds to TRBD1 (5 bases). CDR3 length: 14 residues. Trimming removed 6 bases from V and 0 bases from J, with 12 bases in between. Germline loops: CDR1 MNHNS, CDR2 SASEGT. The CDR3 bases are TGTGCCAGCAGAGCGACAGATATCTCCTACGAGCAGTACTTC. This codes for CASRATDISYEQYF.

The gene calls are TRBV4-3 and TRBJ2-7; no clear D gene. Per germline, CDR1 LGHNA and CDR2 YSLEER. The CDR3 is made up of 15 amino acids. V gave up 0 bases and J gave up 3 bases, with 12 bases separating them. For the CDR3, the DNA is TGCGCCAGCAGCCAAGATCTTGCTAGAATCTACGAGCAGTACTTC. Its translation: CASSQDLARIYEQYF.

This clonotype was counted many times. V gene TRBV12-3 or TRBV12-4 combines with J gene TRBJ2-1, with 8 bases lining up with TRBD2. The V gene end was trimmed by 3 bases and the J gene end by 4 bases; junction bases not matched to a gene: 11. The CDR3 sequence is 17 residues long. CDR3 DNA: TGTGCCAGCAGTTTCCAGCTAAGCGGGGGCAAATACAATGAGCAGTTCTTC. Its translation: CASSFQLSGGKYNEQFF.

This clonotype turned up a few times. The chain recombines TRBV4-3 with TRBJ1-4, with D hard to call. The CDR3 loop spans 13 amino acids. Germline V CDR1 and CDR2: LGHNA, YSLEER. V lost 1 base and J 11 bases, leaving 11 bases between the germline ends. CDR3 amino acids: CASSQAQENKLFF. CDR3 DNA: TGCGCCAGCAGCCAAGCGCAGGAGAACAAACTGTTTTTT.

This clonotype was found a few times. The chain links TRBV15 to TRBJ1-5; D gene uncertain. CDR3 length equals 15 residues. The V and J ends lost 2 bases and 6 bases respectively, with 14 bases between them. Per germline, CDR1 LNHNV and CDR2 YYDKDF (reference sequence). CDR3: CATSRTAGVVQPQHF. In DNA form, the CDR3 reads TGTGCCACCAGCAGAACCGCTGGGGTTGTTCAGCCCCAGCATTTT.

This clonotype was seen more than once but under ten times. This chain links TRBV5-5 with TRBJ2-1, with D possibly TRBD1 on 5 matching bases. Trimming shortened V by 0 bases and J by 3 bases, and 10 bases separated the two germline ends. The length of the CDR3 is 15 residues. Germline loops: CDR1 SGHKS, CDR2 YYEKEE (reference sequence). For the CDR3, the DNA is TGTGCCAGCAGCTTGGGTCAGGGTTACTACAATGAGCAGTTCTTC. Translating it yields CASSLGQGYYNEQFF.

This clonotype was seen a few times. The chain couples TRBV19 to TRBJ1-3; possible D gene TRBD1, 5 bases. The CDR3 spans 14 residues. CDR1 is LNHDA, CDR2 SQIVND, per germline (reference sequence). V shed 8 bases and J shed 0 bases, with 11 bases lying between them. This CDR3 reads CASRYDSSGNTIYF. DNA of the CDR3: TGTGCCAGTCGTTACGACAGCTCTGGAAACACCATATATTTT.

V usage is TRBV7-9 and J usage is TRBJ1-4; D ambiguous. The CDR3 runs 15 residues. V was shortened by 1 base and J by 4 bases, with 10 bases between the two germline ends. The germline CDR1 and CDR2 sequences are SEHNR and FQNEAQ (reference sequence). The CDR3 sequence: CASSLGFQDNEKLFF. CDR3 nucleotides: TGTGCCAGCAGCTTAGGATTCCAGGATAATGAAAAACTGTTTTTT.

This clonotype was observed a few times. The V gene is TRBV24-1, the J gene TRBJ2-2; 8 nucleotides agree with TRBD1. The CDR3 is made up of 16 amino acids. Trimming cost V 5 bases and J 1 base; bases outside gene matches: 5. The germline V gene has CDR1 KGHDR and CDR2 SFDVKD. The CDR3 coding sequence is TGTGCCACCAGTGCCTCCGGGACAGGGAACACCGGGGAGCTGTTTTTT. It codes for CATSASGTGNTGELFF.

This rearrangement joins TRBV20-1 to TRBJ2-7; TRBD1 might be the D (6 bases). Deletions cut 6 bases from V and 0 bases from J, with 18 bases between. Germline loops: CDR1 DFQATT, CDR2 SNEGSKA (reference sequence). This CDR3 has 15 residues. The CDR3 bases are TGCAGTGCGATAGATGACAGGCCTAGCTCCTACGAGCAGTACTTC. Translating gives CSAIDDRPSSYEQYF.

This clonotype was observed a handful of times. CDR3 nucleotides: TGTGCCAGCAGCCAAGAAGGAGTACAGACCTTGGAGACCCAGTACTTC. It codes for CASSQEGVQTLETQYF. The V and J genes are TRBV3-1 and TRBJ2-5; D remains unclear. V dropped 0 bases and J dropped 5 bases, with 16 bases sitting between them. CDR1 is LGHDT and CDR2 is YNNKEL in the germline V gene (reference sequence). The CDR3 runs to 16 residues.

This clonotype has just a few counts. The gene calls are TRBV15 and TRBJ1-4; tentative D call: TRBD1 (5 bases). The germline V gene encodes CDR1 LNHNV and CDR2 YYDKDF (reference sequence). Between the trimmed V and J ends, which lost 0 bases and 8 bases, there was a span of 13 bases. The CDR3 loop spans 15 amino acids. CDR3 bases: TGTGCCACCAGCAGAGATCCGGGGGTCAAAGAAAAACTGTTTTTT. Protein: CATSRDPGVKEKLFF.

This chain connects TRBV9 to TRBJ2-3; 8 nucleotides line up with TRBD2. This CDR3 comprises 14 residues. The V gene's germline CDR1 is SGDLS and CDR2 YYNGEE. Trimming took 3 bases from V and 1 from J; bases not matched to a gene: 1. The CDR3 nucleotides read TGTGCCAGCAGCGCGGGGGGGGGCACAGATACGCAGTATTTT. Translating it yields CASSAGGGTDTQYF.

Here the CDR3 reads CASSPGGRFGETQYF. CDR3 coding DNA: TGTGCCAGCAGCCCCGGAGGGCGTTTCGGAGAGACCCAGTACTTC. The chain combines TRBV5-4 with TRBJ2-5, with D possibly being TRBD2 (6 bases). There are 15 residues in the CDR3. V was clipped by 4 bases and J by 4 bases, with 17 bases between them. The germline V gene encodes CDR1 SGHNT and CDR2 YYREEE (reference sequence).

The V and J genes are TRBV5-1 and TRBJ2-2; 8 bases are a match to TRBD1. Germline V CDR1 and CDR2: SGHRS, YFSETQ. V was pared by 4 bases and J by 5 bases, with 7 bases of the junction left unmatched. This CDR3 is built from 15 residues. CDR3 loop: CASSPGRGRTGELFF. As DNA, the CDR3 is TGCGCCAGCAGCCCCGGCAGGGGGCGGACCGGGGAGCTGTTTTTT.

In its sample, this clonotype was seen many times. The V and J genes are TRBV20-1 and TRBJ1-2; 11 bases line up with TRBD1. Germline CDR1 and CDR2: DFQATT and SNEGSKA (reference sequence). CDR3 length: 14 residues. V trimming: 6 bases; J trimming: 3 bases; junction bases outside the gene matches: 6. DNA for the CDR3: TGCAGTGCGGCGGGACAGGGGGAAGACTATGGCTACACCTTC. This translates into CSAAGQGEDYGYTF.

The genes are TRBV12-5 and TRBJ2-5, with D maybe TRBD1 (5 bases). This CDR3 is built from 16 residues. Germline CDR1 is LGHNT and CDR2 is FRNRAP. Trimming cost V 1 base and J 2 bases, with 14 bases left between them. The CDR3 sequence: CASGLGMTDIQETQYF. The CDR3 coding sequence is TGTGCTAGTGGTTTGGGAATGACGGACATTCAAGAGACCCAGTACTTC.

This clonotype was counted only a few times. The chain couples TRBV14 to TRBJ2-1, with D possibly TRBD2 on 6 matching bases. V was clipped by 1 base and J by 9 bases, with 13 bases between them. Germline CDR1 and CDR2: SGHDN and FVKESK. The CDR3 contains 14 residues. This CDR3 reads CASSQGTRDREQFF. CDR3 sequence (DNA): TGTGCCAGCAGCCAAGGAACGCGGGATCGTGAGCAGTTCTTC.

This chain connects TRBV24-1 to TRBJ2-1; 10 nucleotides line up with TRBD2. J gave up 5 bases and V 5 bases, and 8 bases lay outside the gene matches. Germline V gives CDR1 KGHDR, CDR2 SFDVKD. This CDR3 contains 16 residues. CDR3 amino acids: CATSALSGGKDNEQFF. The CDR3 DNA sequence: TGTGCCACCAGTGCCCTTAGCGGGGGGAAAGACAATGAGCAGTTCTTC.

The CDR3 nucleotides are TGTGCCAGCAGTTTAATAGCGGAGGGAACAGATACGCAGTATTTT. Residues: CASSLIAEGTDTQYF. The chain combines TRBV27 with TRBJ2-3, with a weak D call TRBD2 (6 bases). The CDR3 totals 15 residues. V lost 2 bases and J lost 3, with 12 bases in between. The germline gives CDR1 MNHEY, CDR2 SMNVEV (reference sequence).

This clonotype was recorded a few times. V usage is TRBV20-1 and J usage is TRBJ1-1, with TRBD1 matching over 7 bases. Germline V gives CDR1 DFQATT, CDR2 SNEGSKA (reference sequence). V was clipped by 6 bases and J by 0 bases; unmatched bases: 13. The CDR3 has 16 residues. The CDR3 sequence: CSARDSGQSMNTEAFF. CDR3 bases: TGCAGTGCCAGGGACTCGGGACAGTCTATGAACACTGAAGCTTTCTTT.

This clonotype was found a few times. Sequence at one end of the junction differs from germline and may be a read error. The J gene is TRBJ1-5, the V gene TRBV4-3; a possible D gene is TRBD1 (5 bases). The germline V gene has CDR1 LGHNA and CDR2 YSLEER. The CDR3 is 15 residues long. The CDR3 region is CASSEELQGNQPQHF. Here the CDR3 DNA reads TGCGCCAGCAGCGAAGAGTTACAGGGCAATCAGCCCCAGCATTTT.

This clonotype was counted only a few times. For the CDR3, the DNA is TGTGCCAGCAAACTAGAACATAGCTCCTACAATGAGCAGTTCTTC. Its translation is CASKLEHSSYNEQFF. The chain joins TRBV12-3 or TRBV12-4 to TRBJ2-1, with D perhaps TRBD2 (5 bases). V was shortened by 7 bases and J by 0 bases, with 13 bases between the two germline ends. The CDR3 totals 15 residues.

The sample holds a few counts of this clonotype. V and J are TRBV5-4 and TRBJ2-7, with TRBD2 matching 7 bases. V trimming: 2 bases; J trimming: 3 bases; junction bases outside the gene matches: 5. CDR1 is SGHNT, CDR2 YYREEE, per germline (reference sequence). The CDR3 has 14 amino acids. The CDR3 region is CASSFGRDYYEQYF. The DNA of the CDR3 is TGTGCCAGCAGCTTTGGCCGGGACTACTACGAGCAGTACTTC.

This clonotype was detected many times. This chain connects TRBV6-2 or TRBV6-3 to TRBJ1-1; TRBD1 matches 7 bases. The CDR3 contains 15 residues. Germline loops: CDR1 MNHEY, CDR2 SVGEGT. V dropped 7 bases and J dropped 5; count of bases not matched to a gene: 13. The CDR3 spells CASTMLGGGVTEAFF. The CDR3 DNA is TGTGCCAGCACTATGTTAGGAGGGGGCGTAACTGAAGCTTTCTTT.

This clonotype came up a few times. The chain carries TRBV11-3 and TRBJ2-1, with TRBD2 matching over 11 bases. CDR1 SGHNT and CDR2 YENEEA come from the germline V gene. This CDR3 is built from 15 residues. V gave up 8 bases and J gave up 7 bases; unmatched junction bases: 10. The CDR3 DNA is TGTGCCAGCTCCACTAGCGGGAGTGTCTGGAATGAGCAGTTCTTC. Its protein is CASSTSGSVWNEQFF. Looking up the rest from reference TRBV11-3 and TRBJ2-1 gives the full variable domain: EAGVVQSPRYKIIEKKQPVAFWCNPISGHNTLYWYLQNLGQGPELLIRYENEEAVDDSQLPKDRFSAERLKGVDSTLKIQPAELGDSAVYLCASSTSGSVWNEQFFGPGTRLTVL.

This clonotype was observed a handful of times. The J gene is TRBJ2-1, the V gene TRBV20-1; D is possibly TRBD2 (6 bases). Germline CDR1 reads DFQATT; CDR2 reads SNEGSKA (reference sequence). CDR3 length: 15 amino acids. V lost 5 bases and J 0 bases, leaving 14 bases between the germline ends. The DNA for the CDR3 is TGCAGTGCTCCGTTGGGAGGTGGCTCCTACAATGAGCAGTTCTTC. It encodes CSAPLGGGSYNEQFF.